The entry below gives a single T cell receptor beta chain sequence along with its context. Data came from immunoSEQ multiplex PCR; TCRdb stores just in-frame clones and leaves some out. Of some 74,000 clones listed, less than 98% were seen once; the top ten hold 0.25% to 0.3%. The data originate from a study of technical replicates of blood from several donors. The junction had 4 bases not matched to a gene; V was cut back by 2 bases and J by 1 base. CDR1 SGHNT and CDR2 YYREEE come from the germline V gene (reference sequence). The CDR3 has 16 residues. The V call is TRBV5-4, the J call TRBJ2-3; 10 bases agree with TRBD2. This TCR came from a human donor in good health. The sequenced material came from T cells isolated from PBMCs. The DNA for the CDR3 is TGTGCCAGCAGCTTTATGGGACTAGCGCGCACAGATACGCAGTATTTT. It specifies CASSFMGLARTDTQYF.